These T cell receptor beta chains were read from a single sample in a study of early T cells in non-severe SARS-CoV-2 infection. TCRdb used MiXCR to reprocess the 5' RACE reads, holding one entry per CDR3 protein. The table has 60,000 or so distinct CDR3 sequences, around 9% seen once. Material: whole blood. The receptors shown here come from an adult who was a healthcare worker with PCR-confirmed SARS-CoV-2 infection or an uninfected control (not recorded which). Each CDR3 is given with its conserved first and last residue. A D gene is named only where the DNA matches it firmly. Expanded clones are given a class, and other clones once, few, many or no size at all.

v_gene	j_gene	d_gene	abundance	CDR3aa	CDR3nt
TRBV29-1	TRBJ2-2	-	many	CSATVAANTGELFF	TGCAGCGCCACCGTGGCTGCCAACACCGGGGAGCTGTTTTTT
TRBV5-1	TRBJ1-1	TRBD1	many	CASSLVSGGTEAFF	TGCGCCAGCAGCTTGGTGTCAGGGGGCACTGAAGCTTTCTTT
TRBV28	TRBJ1-5	-	-	CASSLFGGAGNQPQHF	TGTGCCAGCAGTTTATTCGGCGGTGCTGGCAATCAGCCCCAGCATTTT
TRBV6-6	TRBJ1-1	-	-	CASRPGVGSPGFF	TGTGCCAGCAGACCGGGAGTGGGGAGTCCGGGTTTCTTT
TRBV28	TRBJ1-2	TRBD1	many	CASTPLVGQGARGYTF	TGTGCCAGCACCCCTTTGGTTGGACAGGGGGCGAGAGGCTACACCTTC
TRBV27	TRBJ2-4	-	many	CASSFQGLAKNIQYF	TGTGCCAGCAGTTTCCAGGGGCTAGCCAAAAACATTCAGTACTTC
TRBV3-1	TRBJ2-7	-	-	CASSLRQEGGSYEQYF	TGTGCCAGCAGCCTACGACAGGAGGGGGGCTCCTACGAGCAGTACTTC
TRBV7-2	TRBJ1-2	-	-	CASSWDTFGYGYTF	TGTGCCAGCAGCTGGGACACCTTCGGCTATGGCTACACCTTC
TRBV5-4	TRBJ2-3	-	many	CASSLDSGRTDTQYF	TGTGCCAGCAGCTTGGATAGCGGCCGCACAGATACGCAGTATTTT
TRBV6-2/TRBV6-3	TRBJ2-3	-	few	CASRRLVGDTDTQYF	TGTGCCAGCAGGAGACTAGTGGGCGACACAGATACGCAGTATTTT
TRBV9	TRBJ2-2	TRBD2	-	CASSVGGGTGELFF	TGTGCCAGCAGCGTAGGCGGGGGCACCGGGGAGCTGTTTTTT
TRBV7-2	TRBJ2-5	TRBD1	many	CASSLGQGLETQYF	TGTGCCAGCAGCTTAGGACAGGGCCTAGAGACCCAGTACTTC
TRBV20-1	TRBJ2-5	TRBD2	many	CSAQNGLAGRRGGETQYF	TGCAGTGCCCAAAACGGACTAGCGGGACGCCGGGGCGGAGAGACCCAGTACTTC
TRBV2	TRBJ2-6	-	-	CASRSGSGANVLTF	TGTGCCAGCAGATCCGGCTCTGGGGCCAACGTCCTGACTTTC
TRBV12-3/TRBV12-4	TRBJ2-1	TRBD2	-	CASSPSGRLGNEQFF	TGTGCCAGCAGTCCTAGCGGGAGACTGGGCAATGAGCAGTTCTTC
TRBV28	TRBJ2-4	-	-	CASSFPTGEERNIQYF	TGTGCCAGCAGTTTTCCTACGGGAGAGGAGCGGAACATTCAGTACTTC
TRBV28	TRBJ2-3	TRBD1	many	CASLTPTGGLQDTQYF	TGTGCCAGTTTAACACCGACAGGGGGACTACAAGATACGCAGTATTTT
TRBV5-1	TRBJ2-3	-	few	CASSLEGPRTDTQYF	TGCGCCAGCAGCTTGGAGGGACCGAGAACGGATACGCAGTATTTT
TRBV19	TRBJ1-5	-	many	CASSIDWDQPQHF	TGTGCCAGTAGTATAGATTGGGATCAGCCCCAGCATTTT
TRBV4-1	TRBJ2-1	TRBD1	few	CASSPPGQGSYNEQFF	TGCGCCAGCAGCCCACCGGGACAGGGTTCCTACAATGAGCAGTTCTTC
TRBV20-1	TRBJ1-2	TRBD1	many	CSASTGAYGYTF	TGCAGTGCTTCGACAGGGGCCTATGGCTACACCTTC
TRBV28	TRBJ2-6	TRBD1	-	CASTAGQAGANVLTF	TGTGCCAGCACCGCGGGACAGGCTGGGGCCAACGTCCTGACTTTC
TRBV6-5	TRBJ2-7	-	-	CASSTRTAWHEQYF	TGTGCCAGCAGTACCAGGACAGCGTGGCACGAGCAGTACTTC
TRBV12-3/TRBV12-4	TRBJ1-1	-	many	CASSLGQGRNEAFF	TGTGCCAGCAGTTTGGGGCAGGGAAGGAATGAAGCTTTCTTT
TRBV20-1	TRBJ2-3	TRBD2	-	CSASSGSISDTQYF	TGCAGTGCGAGTAGCGGGAGCATTTCAGATACGCAGTATTTT
TRBV30	TRBJ1-5	TRBD1	many	CAWSGGTGYNQPQHF	TGTGCCTGGAGTGGGGGGACAGGGTACAATCAGCCCCAGCATTTT
TRBV5-1	TRBJ2-5	TRBD1	few	CASSLMGQGNGETQYF	TGCGCCAGCAGCTTAATGGGACAGGGAAATGGCGAGACCCAGTACTTC
TRBV28	TRBJ2-3	-	many	CASSLQGVTRTDTQYF	TGTGCCAGCAGTTTGCAGGGAGTAACCCGCACAGATACGCAGTATTTT
TRBV18	TRBJ2-3	-	few	CASSPPGPGGTDTQYF	TGTGCCAGCTCACCACCGGGGCCAGGAGGCACAGATACGCAGTATTTT
TRBV28	TRBJ2-1	-	-	CASSSPIGRNNEQFF	TGTGCCAGCAGTTCCCCGATTGGACGGAACAATGAGCAGTTCTTC
TRBV5-1	TRBJ2-5	-	many	CASSRSWGAQETQYF	TGCGCCAGCAGCCGCTCCTGGGGAGCACAAGAGACCCAGTACTTC
TRBV7-2	TRBJ1-2	-	many	CASSLGWQGLAYGYTF	TGTGCCAGCAGCTTAGGGTGGCAGGGATTAGCCTATGGCTACACCTTC
TRBV19	TRBJ1-1	-	many	CASSILGQDRNTEAFF	TGTGCCAGTAGTATTTTAGGGCAAGACAGGAACACTGAAGCTTTCTTT
TRBV5-1	TRBJ1-2	-	-	CASSLDPDYGYTF	TGCGCCAGCAGCTTGGACCCAGACTATGGCTACACCTTC
TRBV5-1	TRBJ1-1	TRBD1	few	CASSFGQGNTEAFF	TGCGCCAGCAGCTTCGGACAGGGCAACACTGAAGCTTTCTTT
TRBV7-2	TRBJ2-5	-	many	CASSPQGWYQETQYF	TGTGCCAGCAGCCCACAGGGTTGGTACCAAGAGACCCAGTACTTC
TRBV7-9	TRBJ2-7	-	few	CASSSTGPTGSHEQYF	TGTGCCAGCAGCTCAACGGGCCCTACAGGGTCCCACGAGCAGTACTTC
TRBV19	TRBJ2-1	-	many	CASRVGPPSNEQFF	TGTGCCAGTAGGGTAGGGCCACCAAGCAATGAGCAGTTCTTC
TRBV20-1	TRBJ1-2	-	many	CSARVGQGSSYGYTF	TGCAGTGCTAGAGTAGGGCAGGGAAGCTCCTATGGCTACACCTTC
TRBV7-2	TRBJ2-2	TRBD1	few	CASSPGSGRGKSGELFF	TGTGCCAGCAGCCCGGGGTCTGGCAGGGGGAAATCCGGGGAGCTGTTTTTT
TRBV30	TRBJ2-7	TRBD1	few	CAWTKGQGAYEQYF	TGTGCCTGGACCAAGGGACAGGGGGCCTACGAGCAGTACTTC
TRBV7-6	TRBJ2-7	TRBD2	few	CASSFGRESSYEQYF	TGTGCCAGCAGCTTTGGGCGGGAGAGCTCCTACGAGCAGTACTTC
TRBV20-1	TRBJ2-4	TRBD1	-	CSAWSPTGGRNIQYF	TGCAGTGCTTGGTCCCCGACAGGGGGCAGAAACATTCAGTACTTC
TRBV20-1	TRBJ1-2	-	-	CSARAEDGYTF	TGCAGTGCTAGAGCTGAGGATGGCTACACCTTC
TRBV20-1	TRBJ2-7	TRBD2	many	CSAEDSGSSYEQYF	TGCAGTGCCGAGGATAGCGGGAGCTCCTACGAGCAGTACTTC
TRBV11-1	TRBJ1-2	-	many	CASSRGSNYGYTF	TGTGCCAGCTCGAGGGGGTCTAACTATGGCTACACCTTC
TRBV3-1	TRBJ2-5	-	-	CASSLSQGYQETQYF	TGTGCCAGCAGCCTATCACAGGGATATCAAGAGACCCAGTACTTC
TRBV28	TRBJ2-5	TRBD1	-	CASSSGQGSETQYF	TGTGCCAGCAGCTCGGGACAGGGTTCCGAGACCCAGTACTTC
TRBV12-3/TRBV12-4	TRBJ1-2	-	many	CASSLFTGQDYGYTF	TGTGCCAGCAGTTTATTCACCGGGCAAGACTATGGCTACACCTTC
TRBV7-9	TRBJ2-7	-	-	CASSSKGFGHEQYF	TGTGCCAGCAGCTCTAAGGGCTTTGGGCACGAGCAGTACTTC
TRBV7-9	TRBJ2-7	-	many	CASSPDHRSYEQYF	TGTGCCAGCAGCCCGGATCACAGGTCCTACGAGCAGTACTTC
TRBV11-2	TRBJ2-1	-	few	CASSLVVDNEQFF	TGTGCCAGCAGCTTAGTAGTGGACAATGAGCAGTTCTTC
TRBV14	TRBJ2-2	TRBD2	few	CASSPTSGGSGELFF	TGTGCCAGCAGCCCGACTAGCGGGGGATCCGGGGAGCTGTTTTTT
TRBV20-1	TRBJ1-5	-	many	CSARYPGGNQPQHF	TGCAGTGCTAGATACCCCGGGGGCAATCAGCCCCAGCATTTT
TRBV6-5	TRBJ2-7	TRBD2	many	CASSATSGKIYEQYF	TGTGCCAGCAGCGCAACTAGCGGGAAAATCTACGAGCAGTACTTC
TRBV5-4	TRBJ2-3	-	many	CASSTPGLLRTDTQYF	TGTGCCAGCAGCACCCCGGGACTCTTACGCACAGATACGCAGTATTTT
TRBV7-2	TRBJ2-7	TRBD2	few	CASSLARTSGAYSYEQYF	TGTGCCAGCAGCTTAGCGAGGACTAGCGGAGCATACTCCTACGAGCAGTACTTC
TRBV19	TRBJ2-1	-	few	CASSVLEGIDNEQFF	TGTGCCAGTAGTGTCCTTGAGGGAATAGACAATGAGCAGTTCTTC